A single sample gave rise to the 23 T cell receptor beta chains below, sequenced in a study of T-cell memory formation after mild COVID-19. TCRdb re-called the 5' RACE reads through MiXCR, storing one row per CDR3 protein. Seen here are under 50,000 distinct CDR3 sequences, roughly a quarter observed once, and the top ten hold approximately 40%. The sequenced sample consisted of PBMCs or a T cell subset sorted from them (not recorded which). Source of these receptors: a man between 18 and 35 years old who had mild COVID-19 (a few samples of this study predate the infection). Cell type and time point are not known.

Sample share makes this clonotype medium-sized. The V call is TRBV7-9, the J call TRBJ1-6; D gene ambiguous. CDR1 is SEHNR and CDR2 is FQNEAQ in the germline V gene (reference sequence). The CDR3 runs to 14 residues. The V and J ends lost 2 bases and 3 bases respectively, with 5 bases between them. The CDR3, as DNA: TGTGCCAGCAGCTTACAGGACTATAATTCACCCCTCCACTTT. This codes for CASSLQDYNSPLHF.

V is TRBV9 and J is TRBJ1-6; D is undetermined. CDR1 and CDR2 from the germline V gene are SGDLS and YYNGEE. Trimming removed 0 bases at V and 8 bases at J, with 12 bases between. The CDR3 consists of 15 residues. This CDR3 is CASSVVEYPDSPLHF. DNA of the CDR3: TGTGCCAGCAGCGTAGTGGAATATCCTGATTCACCCCTCCACTTT.

A few counts support this clonotype. The chain has TRBV4-3 and TRBJ2-1; D might be TRBD1 (6 bases). Germline V gene sequence: CDR1 LGHNA, CDR2 YSLEER. The germline V and J ends were trimmed by 0 bases and 8 bases, with 17 bases remaining between them. CDR3 length: 16 residues. The CDR3: CASSQDPPGTRDEQFF. CDR3 nucleotide sequence: TGCGCCAGCAGCCAAGACCCCCCGGGGACACGCGATGAGCAGTTCTTC.

This clonotype was seen more than once but under ten times. The rearrangement uses TRBV7-9 and TRBJ2-3; TRBD1 is a possible D gene (5 bases). CDR1 is SEHNR and CDR2 is FQNEAQ in the germline V gene (reference sequence). Trimming removed 8 bases at V and 5 bases at J, with 8 bases between. This CDR3 has 11 residues. CDR3 DNA: TGTGCCAGCGGCCAGGGAGATACGCAGTATTTT. Translation: CASGQGDTQYF.

The chain recombines TRBV7-9 with TRBJ2-5, with D hard to call. Germline V gene sequence: CDR1 SEHNR, CDR2 FQNEAQ (reference sequence). V shed 5 bases and J shed 2 bases, with 6 bases lying between them. The CDR3 has 12 amino acids. The CDR3 sequence is CASSLLQETQYF. CDR3 bases: TGTGCCAGCAGCCTGCTTCAAGAGACCCAGTACTTC.

The V and J genes are TRBV20-1 and TRBJ2-7; D ambiguous. With 2 bases removed from V and 0 bases from J, the gap between germline ends came to 8 bases. CDR3 length: 13 amino acids. Per germline, CDR1 DFQATT and CDR2 SNEGSKA (reference sequence). The CDR3 here is CSARTQNSYEQYV. The CDR3 coding sequence is TGCAGTGCTAGAACCCAGAACTCCTACGAGCAGTACGTC.

This clonotype has just a few counts. CDR3 nucleotide sequence: TGTGCCAGCAGCTTGTGGGGGGGGCCCTACGAGCAGTACTTC. Residues: CASSLWGGPYEQYF. The rearrangement uses TRBV5-4 and TRBJ2-7; a weak D match, TRBD2 (7 bases). The CDR3 length is 14 residues. Germline V lookup: CDR1 SGHNT, CDR2 YYREEE (reference sequence). Trimming removed 1 base at V and 2 bases at J, with 10 bases between.

CDR3 nucleotide sequence: TGCAGTGCTAGATTGGGGGGGGGCACAGATACGCAGTATTTT. Protein product: CSARLGGGTDTQYF. The chain combines TRBV20-1 with TRBJ2-3, with 7 bases identical to TRBD2. The CDR3 contains 14 residues. V was clipped by 2 bases and J by 1 base; unmatched bases: 3. Germline CDR1 and CDR2: DFQATT and SNEGSKA (reference sequence).

This chain links TRBV5-1 with TRBJ2-2; TRBD1 matches 8 bases. The J segment lost 7 bases and the V segment lost 1 base, leaving 6 bases of the junction unmatched. Germline assignment: CDR1 SGHRS and CDR2 YFSETQ. This CDR3 spans 15 amino acids. The CDR3 loop is CASSLTGGTSGELFF. In DNA form, the CDR3 reads TGCGCCAGCAGCTTGACAGGGGGGACGAGCGGGGAGCTGTTTTTT.

The V call is TRBV29-1, the J call TRBJ2-5; 9 bases line up with TRBD1. The CDR3 has 15 amino acids. V dropped 0 bases and J dropped 5; count of bases not matched to a gene: 7. CDR1 is SQVTM and CDR2 is ANQGSEA in the germline V gene. Here the CDR3 DNA reads TGCAGCGTTGAAGATGACACAGGGGGCGGCGAGACCCAGTACTTC. It yields the protein CSVEDDTGGGETQYF.

The table lists this clonotype with a few counts. The V gene is TRBV11-1, the J gene TRBJ1-2; TRBD1 is a possible D gene (6 bases). Trimming took off 2 bases at V and 6 bases at J, with 16 bases between the two ends. Germline V gene sequence: CDR1 SGHAT, CDR2 FQDESV (reference sequence). The CDR3 contains 15 residues. This chain's CDR3 is CASSLSVGGADGYTF. The CDR3 nucleotides are TGTGCCAGCAGCTTAAGCGTCGGGGGCGCGGATGGCTACACCTTC.

CDR3 coding DNA: TGCGCCAGCAGCCAGGACCGAAGCTCCTACAATGAGCAGTTCTTC. This encodes CASSQDRSSYNEQFF. The chain is built from TRBV4-1 and TRBJ2-1, with D hard to call. There are 15 residues in the CDR3. The germline V gene has CDR1 MGHRA and CDR2 YSYEKL. Trimming removed 3 bases at V and 0 bases at J, with 9 bases between.

Only a few counts were recorded for this clonotype. This chain joins TRBV28 and TRBJ2-6; TRBD2 aligns across 10 bases. The CDR3 consists of 16 residues. Trimming cost V 8 bases and J 0 bases; bases outside gene matches: 4. The germline V gene encodes CDR1 MDHEN and CDR2 SYDVKM. The CDR3 DNA sequence: TGTGCCAGCGGGCTAGCGGGGGCCTCTGGGGCCAACGTCCTGACTTTC. This codes for CASGLAGASGANVLTF.

The V call is TRBV4-2, the J call TRBJ2-5, with 9 positions matching TRBD2. The V gene's germline CDR1 is LGHNA and CDR2 YNFKEQ. The CDR3 contains 16 residues. With V trimmed by 3 bases and J by 2 bases, 7 bases remained unmatched. The CDR3 DNA reads TGTGCCAGCAGCCATTGGGGCGGGGGGGCACAAGAGACCCAGTACTTC. This gives the protein CASSHWGGGAQETQYF.

The chain uses TRBV4-1 and TRBJ2-3; 11 bases are a match to TRBD2. CDR3 length: 14 residues. J gave up 6 bases and V 8 bases, and 7 bases lay outside the gene matches. Per germline, CDR1 MGHRA and CDR2 YSYEKL. CDR3 sequence reads: CASEPLAGGDTQYF. CDR3 DNA: TGCGCCAGCGAACCGCTAGCGGGGGGCGATACGCAGTATTTT.

This clonotype has just a few counts. This chain connects TRBV7-7 to TRBJ2-1, with D uncertain. This CDR3 is 13 amino acids long. V lost 1 base and J lost 7, with 8 bases in between. Germline assignment: CDR1 SSHAT and CDR2 FNYEAQ (reference sequence). The CDR3 nucleotides are TGTGCCAGCAGCTTAGGCGATCCGAATGAGCAGTTCTTC. As protein: CASSLGDPNEQFF.

This sequence joins TRBV6-2 or TRBV6-3 and TRBJ2-1; the D is unclear. The CDR3 is 14 amino acids. CDR1 and CDR2 (germline): MNHEY, SVGEGT. Trimming removed 0 bases at V and 2 bases at J, with 5 bases between. The CDR3 coding sequence is TGTGCCAGCAGTTACTCGTTGACCTACAATGAGCAGTTCTTC. Its protein product is CASSYSLTYNEQFF.

J is TRBJ2-5 and V is TRBV29-1, with TRBD1 matching over 7 bases. Germline CDR1 is SQVTM and CDR2 is ANQGSEA. The V segment lost 2 bases and the J segment 3 bases; nucleotides outside the gene matches: 3. This CDR3 has 13 residues. Here the CDR3 reads CSVERGREETQYF. The CDR3, as DNA: TGCAGCGTTGAAAGGGGGCGCGAAGAGACCCAGTACTTC.

The chain links TRBV12-3 or TRBV12-4 to TRBJ2-7, with D unclear. Trimming stripped 4 bases from V and 7 bases from J, with 17 bases between. The CDR3 has 14 amino acids. As DNA, the CDR3 is TGTGCCAGCAGTTCCTCGGAGAGGCATCGGGAGCAGTACGTC. Amino acid sequence: CASSSSERHREQYV.

The rearrangement links TRBV10-1 to TRBJ2-7; the match to TRBD2 covers 8 bases. V lost 0 bases and J lost 2; bases outside the gene matches: 9. Germline V gene sequence: CDR1 WNHNN, CDR2 SYGVQD (reference sequence). The length of the CDR3 is 17 residues. CDR3: CASSESTRGGLAYEQYF. CDR3 nucleotides: TGCGCCAGCAGTGAGTCGACTCGCGGGGGGTTAGCCTACGAGCAGTACTTC.

V usage is TRBV4-3 and J usage is TRBJ2-3; no clear D. V gave up 3 bases and J gave up 4 bases, with 11 bases separating them. From germline, CDR1 is LGHNA and CDR2 YSLEER. CDR3 length equals 14 residues. Here the CDR3 reads CASSQATDADTQYF. The DNA of the CDR3 is TGCGCCAGCAGCCAGGCCACCGACGCAGATACGCAGTATTTT.

The chain combines TRBV12-3 or TRBV12-4 with TRBJ2-2; no definite D call. The V gene lost 7 bases and the J gene lost 6 bases, with 3 bases spanning the gap. There are 10 residues in the CDR3. The CDR3: CASMSGELFF. The DNA for the CDR3 is TGTGCCAGCATGTCCGGGGAGCTGTTTTTT.

This chain joins TRBV9 and TRBJ2-2, with 11 bases aligning to TRBD2. Germline lookup yields CDR1 SGDLS and CDR2 YYNGEE. This CDR3 is 17 amino acids long. With V trimmed by 3 bases and J by 1 base, 5 bases remained unmatched. The CDR3 loop is CASSDSTSGMNTGELFF. DNA of the CDR3: TGTGCCAGCAGCGACTCGACTAGCGGGATGAACACCGGGGAGCTGTTTTTT.